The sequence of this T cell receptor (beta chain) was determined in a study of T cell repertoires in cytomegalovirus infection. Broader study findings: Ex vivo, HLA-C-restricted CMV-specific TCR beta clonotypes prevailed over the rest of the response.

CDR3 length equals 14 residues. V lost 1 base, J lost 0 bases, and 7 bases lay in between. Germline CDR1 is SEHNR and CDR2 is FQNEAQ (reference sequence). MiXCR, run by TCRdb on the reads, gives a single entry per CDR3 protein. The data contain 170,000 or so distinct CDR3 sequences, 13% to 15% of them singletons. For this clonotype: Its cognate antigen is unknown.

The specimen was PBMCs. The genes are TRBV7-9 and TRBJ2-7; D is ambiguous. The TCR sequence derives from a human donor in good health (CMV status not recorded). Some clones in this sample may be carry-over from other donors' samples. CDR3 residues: CASSLGTDSYEQYF. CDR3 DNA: TGTGCCAGCAGCTTAGGGACGGACTCCTACGAGCAGTACTTC.